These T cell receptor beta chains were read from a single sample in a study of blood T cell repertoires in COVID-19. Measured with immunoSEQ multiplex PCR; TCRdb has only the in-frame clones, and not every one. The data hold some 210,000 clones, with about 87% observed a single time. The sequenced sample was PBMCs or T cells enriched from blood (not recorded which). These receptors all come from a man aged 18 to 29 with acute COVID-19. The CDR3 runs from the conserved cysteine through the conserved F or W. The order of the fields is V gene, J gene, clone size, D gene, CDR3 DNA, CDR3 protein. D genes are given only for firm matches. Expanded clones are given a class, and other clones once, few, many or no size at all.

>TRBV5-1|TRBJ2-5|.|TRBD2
TGCGCCAGCAGCTTAGCGGGAGCGCGGGGCCAAGAGACCCAGTACTTC
CASSLAGARGQETQYF
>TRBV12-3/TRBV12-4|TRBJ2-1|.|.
TGTGCCAGCAGCTCGGTTACTGAGCAGTTCTTC
CASSSVTEQFF
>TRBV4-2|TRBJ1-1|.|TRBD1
TGTGCCAGCAGCCAAGATCGGACAGGCGGTAAGAACACTGAAGCTTTCTTT
CASSQDRTGGKNTEAFF
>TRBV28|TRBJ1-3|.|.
TGTGCCAGCAGTTTACCCAGAAAAGGAAACACCATATATTTT
CASSLPRKGNTIYF
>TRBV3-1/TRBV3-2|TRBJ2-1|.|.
TGTGCCAGCAGCCAAGGGGGACGGGAGTTTATCAATGAGCAGTTCTTC
CASSQGGREFINEQFF
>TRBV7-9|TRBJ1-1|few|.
TGTGCCAGCAGCTTAGACGAAGCCCGCATTGAAGCTTTCTTT
CASSLDEARIEAFF
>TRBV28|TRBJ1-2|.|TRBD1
TGTGCCAGCAGACAAGCTGACAGGGGCTATGGCTACACCTTC
CASRQADRGYGYTF
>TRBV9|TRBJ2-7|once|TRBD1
TGTGCCAGCAGCGTAGACTCCGGGACAGGGGCTGAGCAGTACTTC
CASSVDSGTGAEQYF
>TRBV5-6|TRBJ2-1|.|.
TGTGCCAGCAGCTCGTTCGTAGGGGGTGGCAATGAGCAGTTCTTC
CASSSFVGGGNEQFF
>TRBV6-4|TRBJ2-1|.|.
TGTGCCAGCAGATGCGGGATCTACAATGAGCAGTTCTTC
CASRCGIYNEQFF
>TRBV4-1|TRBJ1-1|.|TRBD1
TGCGCCAGCAGCCCACCGACAGGGTACACTGAAGCTTTCTTT
CASSPPTGYTEAFF
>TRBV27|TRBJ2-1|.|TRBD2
TGTGCCAGCAGCGGGGGGAATGAGCAGTTCTTC
CASSGGNEQFF
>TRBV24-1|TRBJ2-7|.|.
TGTGCCACCAGTGATTCGAAACTCGACTACGAGCAGTACTTC
CATSDSKLDYEQYF
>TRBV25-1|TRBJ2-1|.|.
TGTGCCAGCAGTAGCCGGGACTCGACGAAATACAATGAGCAGTTCTTC
CASSSRDSTKYNEQFF
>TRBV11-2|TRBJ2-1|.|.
TGTGCCAGCAGCCACAAGAGGAATGAGCAGTTCTTC
CASSHKRNEQFF
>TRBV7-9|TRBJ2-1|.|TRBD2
TGTGCCAGCTTCTCTAGCGGGAGGAATAATGAGCAGTTCTTC
CASFSSGRNNEQFF
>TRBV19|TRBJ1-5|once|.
TGTGCCAGTAGTAGCAGGACAGCTTATAGCAATCAGCCCCAGCATTTT
CASSSRTAYSNQPQHF
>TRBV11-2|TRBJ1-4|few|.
TGTGCCAGCAGCCATGTTGAAAAACTGTTTTTT
CASSHVEKLFF
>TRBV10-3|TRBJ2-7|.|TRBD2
TGTGCCATCAGAACCGGGACTAGCACGTACGAGCAGTACTTC
CAIRTGTSTYEQYF
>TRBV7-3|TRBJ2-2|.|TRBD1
TGTGCCAGCAAGACAGGGGCGAACACCGGGGAGCTGTTTTTT
CASKTGANTGELFF
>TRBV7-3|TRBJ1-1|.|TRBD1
TGTGCCAGCAGCCACGACAGGGTGACAGCTTTCTTT
CASSHDRVTAFF
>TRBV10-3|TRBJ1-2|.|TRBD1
TGTGCCATCAGTGACCCCCCTCAATTAGGGGGCGCGTACTATGGCTACACCTTC
CAISDPPQLGGAYYGYTF
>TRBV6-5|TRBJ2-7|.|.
TGTGCCAGCAGCGCACAGGGCGACGAGCAGTACTTC
CASSAQGDEQYF
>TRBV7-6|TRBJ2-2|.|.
TGTGCCAGCAATGTAGCGAGCGGGGAGCTGTTTTTT
CASNVASGELFF
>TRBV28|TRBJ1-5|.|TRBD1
TGTGCCAGCAGTTCGACAGGGGAGAGGGTAGGCAATCAGCCCCAGCATTTT
CASSSTGERVGNQPQHF
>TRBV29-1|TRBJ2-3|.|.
TGCAGTGATCAGGGGAGCACAGATACGCAGTATTTT
CSDQGSTDTQYF
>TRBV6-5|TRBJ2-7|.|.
TGTGCCAGCAGGACGGGAGAGTCTAGGGAGCAGTACTTC
CASRTGESREQYF
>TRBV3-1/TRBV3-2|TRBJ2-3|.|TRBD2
TGTGCCAGCAGCCGCTTACGGGAGGGCAGCGCAGATACGCAGTATTTT
CASSRLREGSADTQYF
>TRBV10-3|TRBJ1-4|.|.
TGTGCCATCAGCCGGGACTACCGCGAAAAACTGTTTTTT
CAISRDYREKLFF
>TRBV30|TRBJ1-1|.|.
TGTGCCTCAACGACCGGGGCTGAAGCTTTCTTT
CASTTGAEAFF
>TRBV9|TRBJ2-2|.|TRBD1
TGTGCCAGCAGCAACAGGGGGCTCGACACCGGGGAGCTGTTTTTT
CASSNRGLDTGELFF
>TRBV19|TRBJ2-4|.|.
TGTGCCAGTAGTAGAATTAGGGGAGGTTGGACCAAAAACATTCAGTACTTC
CASSRIRGGWTKNIQYF
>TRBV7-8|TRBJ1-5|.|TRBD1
TGTGCCAGCAGCGGGCGGACAGGTTATCAGCCCCAGCATTTT
CASSGRTGYQPQHF
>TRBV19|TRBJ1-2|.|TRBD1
TGTGCCAGTAGAGGGACAGGGGGCAACTATGGCTACACCTTC
CASRGTGGNYGYTF
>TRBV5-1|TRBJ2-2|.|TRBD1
TGCGCCAGCAGCTTGGGACAGGGGGCCACGAACACCGGGGAGCTGTTTTTT
CASSLGQGATNTGELFF
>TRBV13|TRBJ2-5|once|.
TGTGCCAGCAGCATGACGTCCAGGGCGCAGACCCAGTACTTC
CASSMTSRAQTQYF
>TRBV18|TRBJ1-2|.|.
TGTGCCAGCTCACCTGAAACAGGCGGGGCCGGCTATGGCTACACCTTC
CASSPETGGAGYGYTF
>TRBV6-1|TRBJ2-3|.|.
TGTGCCAGCAGTGAATCGGGGGAGGCTAGCACAGATACGCAGTATTTT
CASSESGEASTDTQYF
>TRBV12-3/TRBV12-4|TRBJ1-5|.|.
TGTGCCAGCAGCGCAGGGGGCAATCAGCCCCAGCATTTT
CASSAGGNQPQHF
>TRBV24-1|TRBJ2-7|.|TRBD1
TGTGCCACCAGTGATTCCTCCGGGACAGGGACCCACGAGCAGTACTTC
CATSDSSGTGTHEQYF